This is a list of T cell receptor beta chains from one sample in a study of T cells expressing NK-cell markers. TCRdb reprocessed the 5' RACE reads, keeping one entry per CDR3 protein, no DNA. This sample contains 500,000 or so distinct CDR3 sequences. The sample taken for sequencing was blood T cells: a sorted CD56 or NKG2C T cell subset, CD4+ or CD8+ T cells, or bulk PBMC T cells (not recorded which). These receptors originate from a man between 18 and 29 years old in good health. Both conserved end residues are part of each CDR3. The order of the fields is J gene, V gene, CDR3 protein.

>TRBJ2-2|TRBV12-3/TRBV12-4
CASKGAVTGELFF
>TRBJ2-6|TRBV11-2
CASSVTGTASGANVLTF
>TRBJ2-2|TRBV12-3/TRBV12-4
CASSLNGGGWPGELFF
>TRBJ1-2|TRBV3-1
CASSQDGGLPGYTF
>TRBJ2-3|TRBV7-8
CASSLFGGGTDTQYF
>TRBJ2-3|TRBV9
CASSLRSNPTDTQYF
>TRBJ2-1|TRBV2
CASSDNRNQQFF
>TRBJ2-7|TRBV6-1
CASSAGQLGEQYF
>TRBJ2-5|TRBV20-1
CSARLAGLPFQETQYF
>TRBJ2-1|TRBV30
CAWSVWGGEQFF
>TRBJ2-1|TRBV5-1
CASRPGQGVQNEQFF
>TRBJ2-2|TRBV12-3/TRBV12-4
CASSSSGPWDTGELFF
>TRBJ2-1|TRBV7-9
CASSLVARGSYNEQFF
>TRBJ2-7|TRBV5-5
CASSSYTGTGGIYEQYF
>TRBJ1-4|TRBV14
CASSQDHSPTNEKLFF
>TRBJ1-5|TRBV4-1
CASSPKGYQPQHF
>TRBJ2-5|TRBV15
CATREDRDTQETQYF
>TRBJ2-3|TRBV7-8
CASSPPGTGVPDTQYF
>TRBJ2-1|TRBV5-1
CASSFSPTASGRAGYGEQFF
>TRBJ2-4|TRBV7-9
CASSSETGSGRSLQYF
>TRBJ1-1|TRBV6-1
CASRVMNTEAFF
>TRBJ1-2|TRBV29-1
CSVATRGLYGYTF
>TRBJ1-5|TRBV20-1
CSARGGRVGQPQHF
>TRBJ2-4|TRBV20-1
CSAEAGLKNIQYF
>TRBJ2-1|TRBV29-1
CSVVPGVRGEQFF
>TRBJ1-1|TRBV12-3/TRBV12-4
CARERTFFNTEAFF
>TRBJ2-5|TRBV29-1
CSVDVAGGLETQYF